Each of the 31 T cell receptor beta chains below was sequenced from the same sample in a study of T cell clonality in common variable immunodeficiency. The data were produced by immunoSEQ multiplex PCR, yet TCRdb's version contains in-frame clones alone and is incomplete. Listed for the sample are roughly 70,000 clones, none seen a single time. Material for sequencing was peripheral blood mononuclear cells. Receptors were obtained from a person aged 18 to 70 in good health.

This clone has at least ten counts. The missing CDR3 end, 3 residues past where the read stops, is filled in from the germline J gene. The chain joins TRBV5-1 to TRBJ1-6; 8 positions agree with TRBD1. Germline lookup yields CDR1 SGHRS and CDR2 YFSETQ. V trimming: 3 bases; J trimming: 5 bases; junction bases outside the gene matches: 4. The CDR3 covers 15 residues. The sequenced CDR3 bases are TGCGCCAGCAGCTCTGGACAGGGTGATAATTCACCC. It yields the protein CASSSGQGDNSP. The complete CDR3 reads CASSSGQGDNSPLHF. The full variable domain, completed using reference TRBV5-1 and TRBJ1-6, is KAGVTQTPRYLIKTRGQQVTLSCSPISGHRSVSWYQQTPGQGLQFLFEYFSETQRNKGNFPGRFSGRQFSNSRSEMNVSTLELGDSALYLCASSSGQGDNSPLHFGNGTRLTVT.

In this sample, this clone turned up many times. The sequenced fragment ends 3 residues before the CDR3 boundary, so the rest is inferred from the germline J gene. The chain has TRBV7-8 and TRBJ2-1, with 9 positions matching TRBD2. The germline CDR1 and CDR2 sequences are SGHVS and FQNEAQ. V lost 0 bases, J lost 5 bases, and 5 bases stayed unmatched. The CDR3 totals 16 residues. The CDR3 protein is CASSLARGRANNEQFF. The sequenced part of the CDR3 DNA is TGTGCCAGCAGCTTAGCACGCGGGAGGGCTAACAATGAG.

This clone showed up many times. The read stops 3 residues short of the end of the CDR3; the missing end is completed from the germline J gene. This chain connects TRBV7-9 to TRBJ1-2; D gene unclear. Germline values: CDR1 SEHNR, CDR2 FQNEAQ (reference sequence). Trimming left V 8 bases short and J 0 bases short, with 10 bases between. This CDR3 comprises 13 residues. CDR3 DNA (partial): TGTGCCAGCGGTGCCACAGCTAACTATGGC. It codes for CASGATANYG. The whole CDR3 protein reads CASGATANYGYTF.

This clone was observed many times. The read halts 3 residues ahead of the CDR3 end, with the missing end drawn from the germline J gene. The rearrangement joins TRBV6-2 or TRBV6-3 to TRBJ2-1; tentatively, D is TRBD2 (5 bases). The germline CDR1 and CDR2 sequences are MNHEY and SVGEGT. V was cut by 7 bases and J by 1 base, with 14 bases left in between. CDR3 size: 15 residues. The CDR3 spells CASIQSGGSYNEQFF. CDR3 bases read: TGTGCCAGCATCCAAAGCGGTGGTTCCTACAATGAG.

About this clone: With the read ending 3 residues before the CDR3 end, the germline J gene is used to fill in that end. The genes are TRBV5-8 and TRBJ2-7; D is uncertain. Germline V gene lookup returns CDR1 SGHTS and CDR2 YDEGEE. The CDR3 extends over 13 amino acids. The ends were cut back, 2 bases at V and 2 bases at J, with 8 bases in the middle. The CDR3 sequence: CASSFISAYEQYF. The covered CDR3 bases are TGTGCCAGCAGCTTTATCAGTGCCTACGAG.

Many counts were recorded for this clone. Read coverage stops 3 residues before the CDR3 terminus; the germline J gene supplies the remainder. The chain uses TRBV5-1 and TRBJ1-6, with D possibly being TRBD1 (5 bases). This CDR3 is built from 15 residues. The V end was cut by 4 bases, the J end by 0 bases, with 8 bases between. The germline V gene has CDR1 SGHRS and CDR2 YFSETQ. The CDR3 reads CASSAGISYNSPLHF. The CDR3 DNA, read in part, is TGCGCCAGCAGCGCAGGGATCTCCTATAATTCACCC.

The table lists this clone with many counts. The read ends 3 residues before the CDR3 terminus; that terminus is restored from the germline J gene. This sequence joins TRBV18 and TRBJ2-1; D is uncertain. The germline V gene encodes CDR1 KGHSH and CDR2 LQKENI. The CDR3 runs 13 residues. The V and J ends lost 3 bases and 5 bases respectively, with 8 bases between them. CDR3 sequence: CASSPGLNNEQFF. The covered CDR3 bases are TGTGCCAGCTCACCTGGGCTCAACAATGAG.

This clone came up a few times. The CDR3 end is not reached by the read, which stops 3 residues before it; the germline J gene fills it in. The genes are TRBV7-9 and TRBJ2-4; 7 bases map to TRBD1. CDR3 length: 15 amino acids. Per germline, CDR1 SEHNR and CDR2 FQNEAQ (reference sequence). The CDR3 here is CASSLPGGPIYGQYF. The sequenced part of the CDR3 DNA is TGTGCCAGCAGCTTACCAGGGGGACCAATCTATGGT.

This clone has at least ten counts. The CDR3 end falls 3 residues outside the read, so it is completed with the germline J gene. The V gene is TRBV7-3, the J gene TRBJ1-2, with D possibly matching TRBD1 (6 bases). V was clipped by 5 bases and J by 4 bases, with 11 bases between them. Germline CDR1 and CDR2: SGHTA and FQGTGA. The CDR3 is 13 amino acids. The CDR3 here is CASSEQGSYGYTF. Incomplete CDR3 DNA: TGTGCCAGCAGCGAACAGGGCTCCTATGGC. The full variable domain, its missing parts supplied by reference TRBV7-3 and TRBJ1-2, is GAGVSQTPSNKVTEKGKYVELRCDPISGHTALYWYRQSLGQGPEFLIYFQGTGAADDSGLPNDRFFAVRPEGSVSTLKIQRTERGDSAVYLCASSEQGSYGYTFGSGTRLTVV.

This clone was found many times. The sequence runs out 3 residues before the end of the CDR3; the remainder is reconstructed from the germline J gene. The chain joins TRBV4-1 to TRBJ2-3; 9 bases agree with TRBD2. There are 18 residues in the CDR3. Germline V gene sequence: CDR1 MGHRA, CDR2 YSYEKL. Trimming took 5 bases from V and 4 from J; bases not matched to a gene: 16. The CDR3 DNA, read in part, is TGCGCCAGCAGCTCTTTCACCCCGGAGGGACTAGCCGCAGATACG. It encodes CASSSFTPEGLAADT. The full CDR3 sequence reads CASSSFTPEGLAADTQYF.

This clone was recorded at least ten times. The read ends 3 residues before the CDR3 terminus; that terminus is restored from the germline J gene. The J gene is TRBJ2-5, the V gene TRBV5-4, with D possibly TRBD2 on 7 matching bases. CDR1 and CDR2 from the germline V gene are SGHNT and YYREEE (reference sequence). The CDR3 length is 14 residues. Trimming took off 0 bases at V and 5 bases at J, with 11 bases between the two ends. CDR3 amino acids: CASSLGAGAETQYF. The part of the CDR3 DNA that was read is TGTGCCAGCAGCTTGGGGGCGGGGGCGGAGACC. The full variable domain, in which reference TRBV5-4 and TRBJ2-5 provide the parts outside the CDR3, is ETGVTQSPTHLIKTRGQQVTLRCSSQSGHNTVSWYQQALGQGPQFIFQYYREEENGRGNFPPRFSGLQFPNYSSELNVNALELDDSALYLCASSLGAGAETQYFGPGTRLLVL.

In its sample, this clone was seen many times. The CDR3 end is not reached by the read, which stops 3 residues before it; the germline J gene fills it in. The V call is TRBV19, the J call TRBJ2-3, with 10 nucleotides matching TRBD1. V trimming: 3 bases; J trimming: 4 bases; junction bases outside the gene matches: 4. CDR1 and CDR2 (germline): LNHDA, SQIVND (reference sequence). The length of the CDR3 is 15 residues. The CDR3 sequence: CASSISGTGADTQYF. The covered CDR3 bases are TGTGCCAGTAGTATTTCGGGGACAGGGGCAGATACG.

A few counts support this clone. The read stops 3 residues short of the end of the CDR3; the missing end is completed from the germline J gene. This sequence joins TRBV5-8 and TRBJ2-5, with D possibly TRBD2 on 5 matching bases. Germline lookup yields CDR1 SGHTS and CDR2 YDEGEE. The CDR3 runs to 14 residues. Trimming cost V 0 bases and J 4 bases, with 10 bases left between them. The chain's CDR3 is CASSLGTLRETQYF. The CDR3 DNA, read in part, is TGTGCCAGCAGCTTGGGGACTCTTAGAGAGACC.

The sample holds many counts of this clone. The read stops 3 residues short of the end of the CDR3; the missing end is completed from the germline J gene. The chain carries TRBV9 and TRBJ2-2; 8 bases match TRBD2. This CDR3 region has 16 residues. With V trimmed by 4 bases and J by 0 bases, 5 bases remained unmatched. Germline V gives CDR1 SGDLS, CDR2 YYNGEE. CDR3 protein: CASSLLAESNTGELFF. The sequenced part of the CDR3 DNA is TGTGCCAGCAGCTTACTAGCGGAATCGAACACCGGGGAG.

This clone came up a few times. The read stops 3 residues short of the end of the CDR3; the missing end is completed from the germline J gene. The chain has TRBV20-1 and TRBJ2-7; D possibly corresponds to TRBD1 (6 bases). V shed 6 bases and J shed 2 bases, with 17 bases lying between them. The CDR3 is 14 amino acids. The V gene's germline CDR1 is DFQATT and CDR2 SNEGSKA (reference sequence). This CDR3 reads CSAAPDSEPYEQYF. Partial CDR3 DNA: TGCAGTGCCGCCCCGGACAGTGAACCCTACGAG.

Many counts were recorded for this clone. The read terminates 3 residues before the CDR3 end, so the remaining end is supplied by the germline J gene. V is TRBV18 and J is TRBJ1-5, with D possibly TRBD1 on 6 matching bases. V lost 3 bases, J lost 9 bases, and 15 bases lay in between. The CDR3 spans 14 residues. In germline, CDR1 is KGHSH, CDR2 LQKENI. Partial CDR3 DNA: TGTGCCAGCTCACCTAAGCAGGGGCCGGGGCCC. As protein: CASSPKQGPGP. Given in full, the CDR3 is CASSPKQGPGPQHF.

This clone came up many times. The CDR3 goes on 3 residues after the read ends, and that part is filled in from the germline J gene. V usage is TRBV14 and J usage is TRBJ2-7, with 11 bases identical to TRBD2. The ends lost 3 bases at V and 6 bases at J; junction bases unmatched: 10. This CDR3 comprises 16 residues. Germline loops: CDR1 SGHDN, CDR2 FVKESK. The CDR3: CASSHPTSGSWVEQYF. The covered CDR3 bases are TGTGCCAGCAGCCACCCCACTAGCGGGAGTTGGGTCGAG. Full variable domain (missing parts from reference TRBV14 and TRBJ2-7): EAGVTQFPSHSVIEKGQTVTLRCDPISGHDNLYWYRRVMGKEIKFLLHFVKESKQDESGMPNNRFLAERTGGTYSTLKVQPAELEDSGVYFCASSHPTSGSWVEQYFGPGTRLTVT.

In its sample, this clone was seen many times. The read ends 3 residues before the CDR3 terminus; that terminus is restored from the germline J gene. This sequence joins TRBV6-1 and TRBJ2-7, with 7 bases identical to TRBD2. The V gene end was trimmed by 3 bases and the J gene end by 1 base; junction bases not matched to a gene: 6. CDR3 length: 15 amino acids. CDR1 MNHNS and CDR2 SASEGT come from the germline V gene. CDR3 bases read: TGTGCCAGCAGTGAGGAGCGGGGTATTTCCTACGAG. Its protein product is CASSEERGISYE. The entire CDR3 sequence reads CASSEERGISYEQYF.

The table lists this clone with many counts. The CDR3 extends 3 residues past the end of the read, so its final part is completed from the germline J gene. This chain uses TRBV18 with TRBJ1-4, with 11 bases lining up with TRBD1. The germline CDR1 and CDR2 sequences are KGHSH and LQKENI. With 3 bases clipped from V and 6 bases from J, the junction kept 0 bases outside the gene matches. This CDR3 is 14 amino acids long. CDR3 bases read: TGTGCCAGCTCACCGGACAGGGGGCATGAAAAA. This encodes CASSPDRGHEK. Given in full, the CDR3 is CASSPDRGHEKLFF.

This clone was recorded many times. The sequenced fragment ends 3 residues before the CDR3 boundary, so the rest is inferred from the germline J gene. The gene calls are TRBV30 and TRBJ1-5; maybe TRBD1 (5 bases). CDR3 length equals 14 residues. In germline, CDR1 is GTSNPN, CDR2 SVGIG (reference sequence). Trimming removed 0 bases at V and 5 bases at J, with 11 bases between. The CDR3 sequence: CAWSVGVGDQPQHF. The covered CDR3 bases are TGTGCCTGGAGTGTAGGGGTTGGGGATCAGCCC.

This clone was seen repeatedly, ten times or more. The CDR3 end falls 3 residues outside the read, so it is completed with the germline J gene. The rearrangement links TRBV29-1 to TRBJ1-1; D is unclear. This CDR3 spans 15 amino acids. Germline-derived CDR1 and CDR2 are SQVTM and ANQGSEA. V was pared by 3 bases and J by 0 bases, with 14 bases between. The sequenced part of the CDR3 DNA is TGCAGCGTTGAGGCCACAGTCCGAATGAACACTGAA. Translating it yields CSVEATVRMNTE. The full CDR3 sequence reads CSVEATVRMNTEAFF.

This clone was counted at least ten times. The CDR3 goes on 3 residues after the read ends, and that part is filled in from the germline J gene. V and J are TRBV7-9 and TRBJ2-3; 9 bases line up with TRBD1. Germline lookup yields CDR1 SEHNR and CDR2 FQNEAQ (reference sequence). The trim removed 7 bases at V and 4 bases at J, leaving 9 bases unmatched. CDR3 length: 15 residues. CDR3 bases read: TGTGCCAGCACTACCGGACAGGGGAGGGCAGATACG. Translation: CASTTGQGRADT. Given in full, the CDR3 is CASTTGQGRADTQYF.

This clone was counted between two and nine times. The CDR3 goes on 3 residues after the read ends, and that part is filled in from the germline J gene. The chain couples TRBV20-1 to TRBJ2-1; possibly TRBD2 for D (6 bases). CDR1 is DFQATT and CDR2 is SNEGSKA in the germline V gene (reference sequence). The CDR3 extends over 14 amino acids. Between the trimmed V and J ends, which lost 0 bases and 0 bases, there was a span of 6 bases. The chain's CDR3 is CSARERGSYNEQFF. Incomplete CDR3 DNA: TGCAGTGCTAGAGAGCGGGGCTCCTACAATGAG.

This clone was counted many times. The covered CDR3 bases are TGTGCCAGCAGCCCCCCAGGGGGACACGAG. Amino acid sequence: CASSPPGGHE. In full, the CDR3 is CASSPPGGHEQYF. The rearrangement joins TRBV7-9 to TRBJ2-7, with TRBD1 matching over 7 bases. The missing CDR3 end, 3 residues past where the read stops, is filled in from the germline J gene. The V segment lost 5 bases and the J segment 5 bases; nucleotides outside the gene matches: 6. Germline assignment: CDR1 SEHNR and CDR2 FQNEAQ (reference sequence). The CDR3 loop spans 13 amino acids.

This clone was observed many times. The CDR3 end is not reached by the read, which stops 3 residues before it; the germline J gene fills it in. The rearrangement uses TRBV5-1 and TRBJ1-1; D unclear. CDR3 length: 14 residues. Germline V lookup: CDR1 SGHRS, CDR2 YFSETQ. Between the trimmed V and J ends, which lost 4 bases and 0 bases, there was a span of 10 bases. CDR3 bases read: TGCGCCAGCAGCGCACAGAGCATGAACACTGAA. It yields the protein CASSAQSMNTE. The entire CDR3 protein reads CASSAQSMNTEAFF. Complete variable domain (other parts from reference TRBV5-1 and TRBJ1-1): KAGVTQTPRYLIKTRGQQVTLSCSPISGHRSVSWYQQTPGQGLQFLFEYFSETQRNKGNFPGRFSGRQFSNSRSEMNVSTLELGDSALYLCASSAQSMNTEAFFGQGTRLTVV.

This clone has a count of ten or more. The CDR3 end is not reached by the read, which stops 3 residues before it; the germline J gene fills it in. V usage is TRBV18 and J usage is TRBJ2-2, with D possibly being TRBD1 (6 bases). The V end lost 3 bases, the J end lost 1 base, and 9 bases lay between the germline ends. Germline V gene data show CDR1 as KGHSH and CDR2 as LQKENI. CDR3 size: 15 residues. The CDR3 loop reads CASSPGQQNTGELFF. Incomplete CDR3 DNA: TGTGCCAGCTCACCTGGACAGCAGAACACCGGGGAG.

This clone was seen many times. The CDR3 goes on 3 residues after the read ends, and that part is filled in from the germline J gene. This chain connects TRBV20-1 to TRBJ2-7; 9 bases align to TRBD1. CDR3 length: 15 residues. With 3 bases clipped from V and 4 bases from J, the junction kept 10 bases outside the gene matches. Germline assignment: CDR1 DFQATT and CDR2 SNEGSKA (reference sequence). Partial CDR3 DNA: TGCAGTGCTAGGAACCCGGGACAGGGCGGTTACGAG. Translating it yields CSARNPGQGGYE. The entire CDR3 sequence reads CSARNPGQGGYEQYF.

In its sample, this clone was seen many times. Read coverage stops 3 residues before the CDR3 terminus; the germline J gene supplies the remainder. The genes are TRBV12-3 or TRBV12-4 and TRBJ1-2; 8 bases agree with TRBD1. After removal of 5 bases from V and 5 bases from J, the junction contained 10 bases not matched to a gene. The CDR3 covers 15 residues. The part of the CDR3 DNA that was read is TGTGCCAGCAGTCTAGGGGGGACAGGCCTGTATGGC. This sequence encodes CASSLGGTGLYG. The CDR3 in its entirety is CASSLGGTGLYGYTF.

The sample holds many counts of this clone. Coverage ceases 3 residues before the CDR3 finishes, and the germline J gene fills in the end. The chain couples TRBV5-6 to TRBJ1-2; D is possibly TRBD1 (5 bases). Germline V lookup: CDR1 SGHDT, CDR2 YYEEEE. V was pared by 2 bases and J by 0 bases, with 8 bases between. The CDR3 totals 14 residues. The CDR3: CASSFDSTNYGYTF. The CDR3 DNA, read in part, is TGTGCCAGCAGCTTCGACAGTACTAACTATGGC.

This clone occurred many times. From the germline J gene comes the end of the CDR3, since the read stops 3 residues before it. This rearrangement joins TRBV5-1 to TRBJ1-4; 7 nucleotides align to TRBD1. The trim removed 4 bases at V and 8 bases at J, leaving 5 bases unmatched. Germline-derived CDR1 and CDR2 are SGHRS and YFSETQ. The length of the CDR3 is 13 residues. Here the CDR3 reads CASSRDSQEKLFF. CDR3 DNA (partial): TGCGCCAGCAGCCGGGACAGTCAAGAAAAA.

This clone was counted many times. Read coverage stops 3 residues before the CDR3 terminus; the germline J gene supplies the remainder. The V gene is TRBV13, the J gene TRBJ2-1, with 11 bases matching TRBD2. In germline, CDR1 is PRHDT, CDR2 FYEKMQ (reference sequence). Germline trimming cut 3 bases from V and 6 bases from J; bases unmatched to any gene: 10. The CDR3 is made up of 17 amino acids. The covered CDR3 bases are TGTGCCAGCAGCTTTACTAGCGGGGGCCCGGTGGGCAATGAG. Amino acid sequence: CASSFTSGGPVGNE. The CDR3 as a whole reads CASSFTSGGPVGNEQFF.